What follows describes a single T cell receptor beta chain. Its antigen is unknown. Germline V gene lookup returns CDR1 SGDLS and CDR2 YYNGEE. The CDR3 has 16 residues. Trimming cost V 3 bases and J 2 bases; bases outside gene matches: 6. The entry originates in a study of CD8 T cells in ankylosing spondylitis. Findings of the study overall: It appeared that ankylosing spondylitis blood was characterized by a TCR beta motif of several highly homologous variants.

TCRdb reanalysed the 5' RACE reads using MiXCR and keeps one entry per CDR3 protein. Counted here are approximately 150,000 distinct CDR3 sequences, under 20% occurring once; the ten biggest clones make up approximately 30%. The chain is built from TRBV9 and TRBJ2-1; 9 bases are shared with TRBD1. The TCR sequence derives from a male donor with ankylosing spondylitis. The material sequenced was blood, either unsorted or a sorted T cell fraction (not recorded which). CDR3 amino acids: CASSASGTGTYNEQFF. The CDR3 coding sequence is TGTGCCAGCAGCGCCTCCGGGACAGGGACCTACAATGAGCAGTTCTTC.